In its sample, the clone carrying this T cell receptor (beta chain) was seen a few times. This record comes from a study of identical twins. TCRdb used MiXCR to reprocess the 5' RACE reads, holding one entry per CDR3 protein. This repertoire shows nearly 650,000 distinct CDR3 sequences, about 7% found once; its top ten account for 1.6%. The V end was cut by 1 base, the J end by 2 bases, with 9 bases between. Per the germline V gene, CDR1 is PRHDT and CDR2 is FYEKMQ (reference sequence). This CDR3 spans 15 amino acids. These records were also assigned to another study, of yellow fever vaccine responses in identical twins.

The V gene is TRBV13, the J gene TRBJ2-1, with no clear D. Sequencing was carried out using PBMCs. This TCR was recovered from a woman aged 18-29 years in good health. The CDR3 reads CASSLDPAAYNEQFF. The CDR3 nucleotides are TGTGCCAGCAGCTTAGATCCAGCAGCCTACAATGAGCAGTTCTTC.